The 2 T cell receptor beta chains listed next were all sequenced from one sample in a study of T cells in localized non-small cell lung cancer. Using immunoSEQ multiplex PCR, the repertoire was profiled, and TCRdb retains in-frame clones only, with some absent. The sample shows around 140,000 clones, around 92% of them seen only once. This material consisted of peripheral blood, taken before any cancer treatment. The origin of the receptors is a female donor older than 55 with stage I lung adenocarcinoma.

This sequence joins TRBV6-1 and TRBJ1-6, with D possibly matching TRBD1 (6 bases). CDR3 size: 14 residues. Germline values: CDR1 MNHNS, CDR2 SASEGT. V lost 7 bases to trimming and J lost 6 bases, with 13 bases between them. The CDR3 spells CASKPPGANSPLHF. CDR3 bases: TGTGCCAGCAAACCCCCAGGGGCTAATTCACCCCTCCACTTT.

This chain joins TRBV9 and TRBJ2-7; the match to TRBD1 covers 8 bases. J lost 0 bases, V lost 3 bases, and 11 bases had no gene match. Germline V gene lookup returns CDR1 SGDLS and CDR2 YYNGEE. The CDR3 contains 17 residues. CDR3 nucleotide sequence: TGTGCCAGCAGCGCCGCCCAGGGGGCGAGTGGCTCCTACGAGCAGTACTTC. It encodes CASSAAQGASGSYEQYF.